This entry describes one TCR beta chain. The time point was: persistent/refractory GD, antithyroid drugs over 5 years with positive TRAb. From RNA extracted from PBMCs, the TCR library was made. Diagnoses of Graves' disease were made by American Thyroid Association guidelines. Patient provenance is recorded as an endocrinology department in Xi'an, China. The collection involved drawing nine milliliters of peripheral blood into EDTA tubes. The record originates from a study of regulatory T cells in long-lasting Graves disease. TCR beta libraries were built with iRepertoire HTBI primers and Arm-PCR of CDR3 regions. TCRdb reprocessed the multiplex PCR reads via MiXCR and lists one record per CDR3 protein. The sample holds 350,000 to 450,000 distinct CDR3 sequences, around 23% seen once. With V trimmed by 5 bases and J by 0 bases, 6 bases remained unmatched. The CDR3 is 16 amino acids. Germline lookup yields CDR1 MNHEY and CDR2 SMNVEV (reference sequence).

This TCR was sampled from a female donor with Graves disease. This sample comprised peripheral blood mononuclear cells (PBMCs), obtained when the disease was refractory, from a patient treated with antithyroid drugs. The chain carries TRBV27 and TRBJ1-1, with 10 bases fitting TRBD1. CDR3 region: CASSPRQGAMNTEAFF. The CDR3 DNA is TGTGCCAGCAGTCCTAGACAGGGGGCCATGAACACTGAAGCTTTCTTT.